The 27 T cell receptor beta chains given below trace back to one sample, sequenced in a study of cytomegalovirus exposure and HLA in healthy donors. Researchers ran the PCR with 60 Vbeta and 13 Jbeta primers. The assay was immunoSEQ multiplex PCR, and TCRdb's table has in-frame clones only and misses some. The table shows about 210,000 clones, with approximately 80% occurring only once. The source material was PBMCs. These receptors were taken from a woman aged 50 to 65 in good health and CMV-seropositive.

The chain links TRBV9 to TRBJ2-3; 10 nucleotides agree with TRBD2. Germline V lookup: CDR1 SGDLS, CDR2 YYNGEE. V was pared by 5 bases and J by 2 bases, with 11 bases of the junction left unmatched. CDR3 length equals 17 residues. The CDR3 is CASSHITSGENTDTQYF. DNA for the CDR3: TGTGCCAGCAGTCACATCACTAGCGGGGAGAACACAGATACGCAGTATTTT.

The chain combines TRBV5-1 with TRBJ1-3, with no clear D. Deletions cut 4 bases from V and 0 bases from J, with 11 bases between. The germline V gene encodes CDR1 SGHRS and CDR2 YFSETQ. The length of the CDR3 is 15 residues. CDR3 DNA sequence: TGCGCCAGCAGCCCCATGGGCATCTCTGGAAACACCATATATTTT. It encodes CASSPMGISGNTIYF.

The rearrangement links TRBV6-1 to TRBJ2-1; D gene ambiguous. The CDR3 sequence is 14 residues long. The germline CDR1 and CDR2 sequences are MNHNS and SASEGT. Deletions cut 0 bases from V and 4 bases from J, with 7 bases between. CDR3 sequence reads: CASSEAWQYNEQFF. For the CDR3, the DNA is TGTGCCAGCAGTGAAGCCTGGCAGTACAATGAGCAGTTCTTC.

This clone was recorded once. J is TRBJ2-7 and V is TRBV19; no clear D gene. The CDR3 length is 14 residues. Germline lookup yields CDR1 LNHDA and CDR2 SQIVND (reference sequence). The V end lost 1 base, the J end lost 7 bases, and 14 bases lay between the germline ends. CDR3 nucleotide sequence: TGTGCCAGTAGTATAGGCCCCCAATCTAGGGAGCAGTACTTC. Translated: CASSIGPQSREQYF. The full variable domain, rest sourced from reference TRBV19 and TRBJ2-7, is DGGITQSPKYLFRKEGQNVTLSCEQNLNHDAMYWYRQDPGQGLRLIYYSQIVNDFQKGDIAEGYSVSREKKESFPLTVTSAQKNPTAFYLCASSIGPQSREQYFGPGTRLTVT.

V usage is TRBV6-5 and J usage is TRBJ2-3; tentatively, D is TRBD1 (5 bases). The germline V gene has CDR1 MNHEY and CDR2 SVGAGI. With 2 bases removed from V and 1 base from J, the gap between germline ends came to 7 bases. The CDR3 has 14 amino acids. The CDR3 coding sequence is TGTGCCAGCAGTTACAGGGGTCGCACAGATACGCAGTATTTT. As protein: CASSYRGRTDTQYF.

The J gene is TRBJ2-1, the V gene TRBV28; D gene uncertain. Germline V gene sequence: CDR1 MDHEN, CDR2 SYDVKM. CDR3 length: 15 residues. Trimming left V 3 bases short and J 6 bases short, with 15 bases between. CDR3 residues: CASSFPGSVINEQFF. CDR3 bases: TGTGCCAGCAGTTTCCCCGGGTCAGTTATCAATGAGCAGTTCTTC.

The chain uses TRBV15 and TRBJ1-4, with D unclear. Trimming cost V 0 bases and J 2 bases, with 7 bases left between them. CDR1 is LNHNV, CDR2 YYDKDF, per germline (reference sequence). This CDR3 spans 15 amino acids. In nucleotides, the CDR3 is TGTGCCACCAGCAGAGATTTCGGGACTAATGAAAAACTGTTTTTT. The encoded protein is CATSRDFGTNEKLFF.

This clone has a handful of counts. The chain combines TRBV10-1 with TRBJ1-2, with D possibly matching TRBD1 (5 bases). Germline V lookup: CDR1 WNHNN, CDR2 SYGVQD (reference sequence). Trimming removed 5 bases at V and 5 bases at J, with 12 bases between. CDR3 length: 13 residues. The CDR3 protein is CASSSSRTYGYTF. The CDR3 DNA reads TGCGCCAGCAGTTCGTCCCGGACATATGGCTACACCTTC.

This clone was seen just once. The chain joins TRBV2 to TRBJ1-2; TRBD1 matches 9 bases. Germline loops: CDR1 SNHLY, CDR2 FYNNEI. The CDR3 is 14 amino acids. J was trimmed by 8 bases and V by 6 bases; bases with no gene match: 10. CDR3 region: CASSLDRGDLGYTF. The DNA of the CDR3 is TGTGCCAGCAGCCTGGACAGGGGCGATTTAGGCTACACCTTC.

The chain links TRBV5-6 to TRBJ1-2, with D uncertain. This CDR3 spans 17 amino acids. Trimming left V 3 bases short and J 1 base short, with 19 bases between. Germline V CDR1 and CDR2: SGHDT, YYEEEE. The CDR3, as DNA: TGTGCCAGCAGCTCGGTATTCTTTGTTGCTTTTAACTATGGCTACACCTTC. Protein product: CASSSVFFVAFNYGYTF.

This clone was seen a few times. V and J are TRBV28 and TRBJ1-6; D is perhaps TRBD1 (5 bases). The CDR3 runs 14 residues. Trimming took 6 bases from V and 6 from J, leaving 12 bases between them. Looked up from germline, CDR1 is MDHEN and CDR2 is SYDVKM. CDR3 sequence (DNA): TGTGCCAGCAGGATCGGGGGGAGTAATTCACCCCTCCACTTT. Protein product: CASRIGGSNSPLHF.

The CDR3 spells CASSRTSTGGEQFF. The CDR3 nucleotides are TGTGCCAGCTCTCGCACGTCCACAGGGGGTGAGCAGTTCTTC. This sequence joins TRBV18 and TRBJ2-1; 8 bases line up with TRBD1. This CDR3 has 14 residues. Germline CDR1 is KGHSH and CDR2 is LQKENI. The ends lost 6 bases at V and 9 bases at J; junction bases unmatched: 10.

This clone was seen a single time. This chain links TRBV7-9 with TRBJ2-1; 10 nucleotides line up with TRBD1. After removal of 4 bases from V and 7 bases from J, the junction contained 4 bases not matched to a gene. Germline loops: CDR1 SEHNR, CDR2 FQNEAQ (reference sequence). The length of the CDR3 is 14 residues. In nucleotides, the CDR3 is TGTGCCAGCAGCTCAACGGGACAGGGGAATGAGCAGTTCTTC. It is translated as CASSSTGQGNEQFF.

This chain joins TRBV27 and TRBJ1-2, with unresolved D. Germline V gives CDR1 MNHEY, CDR2 SMNVEV (reference sequence). The CDR3 loop spans 15 amino acids. Deletions cut 0 bases from V and 5 bases from J, with 13 bases between. The CDR3 DNA follows: TGTGCCAGCAGTTTATCGAGGGTCGCACCATATGGCTACACCTTC. This codes for CASSLSRVAPYGYTF.

The J gene is TRBJ1-2, the V gene TRBV18; D is uncertain. CDR3 length: 13 residues. Germline V gene sequence: CDR1 KGHSH, CDR2 LQKENI. Trimming removed 0 bases at V and 8 bases at J, with 10 bases between. The CDR3 DNA follows: TGTGCCAGCTCACCACCAAACAGCGGGGGCTACACCTTC. It yields the protein CASSPPNSGGYTF.

As concerns this clone: The junction departs from the called germline gene at one end, perhaps through a read error. This chain uses TRBV5-1 with TRBJ1-5; perhaps TRBD1 as D (5 bases). Germline CDR1 reads SGHRS; CDR2 reads YFSETQ. The CDR3 sequence is 15 residues long. The CDR3 loop is CASSLWGDINEPQHF. The CDR3 DNA follows: TGCGCCAGCAGCTTGTGGGGGGATATCAATGAGCCCCAGCATTTT. Full variable domain (outside the CDR3, taken from reference TRBV5-1 and TRBJ1-5): KAGVTQTPRYLIKTRGQQVTLSCSPISGHRSVSWYQQTPGQGLQFLFEYFSETQRNKGNFPGRFSGRQFSNSRSEMNVSTLELGDSALYLCASSLWGDINEPQHFGDGTRLSIL.

This rearrangement joins TRBV5-1 to TRBJ1-2, with a possible D match to TRBD1 (6 bases). This CDR3 has 15 residues. The germline gives CDR1 SGHRS, CDR2 YFSETQ. With 2 bases removed from V and 2 bases from J, the gap between germline ends came to 13 bases. The CDR3 nucleotides read TGCGCCAGCAGCTTCCATGGGGGCGTCAACTATGGCTACACCTTC. This encodes CASSFHGGVNYGYTF.

V and J are TRBV6-5 and TRBJ2-1; D is perhaps TRBD2 (5 bases). The CDR3 has 15 amino acids. V dropped 2 bases and J dropped 4 bases, with 12 bases sitting between them. From germline, CDR1 is MNHEY and CDR2 SVGAGI. CDR3 loop: CASSYTLASYNEQFF. The CDR3 DNA reads as TGTGCCAGCAGTTACACGCTAGCCTCTTACAATGAGCAGTTCTTC.

The chain carries TRBV6-5 and TRBJ1-1; D unresolved. Between the trimmed V and J ends, which lost 8 bases and 2 bases, there was a span of 12 bases. The CDR3 has 13 residues. The germline gives CDR1 MNHEY, CDR2 SVGAGI. CDR3 DNA sequence: TGTGCCAGCTTACGACGGAGAAACACTGAAGCTTTCTTT. Encoded protein: CASLRRRNTEAFF.

This chain connects TRBV6-6 to TRBJ1-5; TRBD1 matches 9 bases. With 5 bases clipped from V and 3 bases from J, the junction kept 8 bases outside the gene matches. The CDR3 sequence is 16 residues long. The germline gives CDR1 MNHNY, CDR2 SVGAGI (reference sequence). The CDR3 DNA sequence: TGTGCCAGCAGTCTCCACGACAGGGGGAACAATCAGCCCCAGCATTTT. Residues: CASSLHDRGNNQPQHF.

The chain carries TRBV5-4 and TRBJ2-5; perhaps TRBD2 as D (5 bases). Trimming pared 1 base from V and 5 bases from J, leaving 9 bases between. Germline V lookup: CDR1 SGHNT, CDR2 YYREEE (reference sequence). The CDR3 is made up of 13 amino acids. The CDR3 region is CASSLRGAETQYF. CDR3 coding DNA: TGTGCCAGCAGCTTGCGGGGAGCCGAGACCCAGTACTTC.

The chain has TRBV2 and TRBJ2-5, with TRBD1 as a possible D gene (6 bases). The CDR3 totals 12 residues. Trimming removed 5 bases from V and 4 bases from J, with 8 bases in between. Germline values: CDR1 SNHLY, CDR2 FYNNEI. The CDR3 loop is CASSRTVETQYF. CDR3 sequence (DNA): TGTGCCAGCAGTCGGACAGTAGAGACCCAGTACTTC.

The chain carries TRBV5-5 and TRBJ2-7, with D possibly being TRBD2 (6 bases). CDR3 length equals 14 residues. Germline-derived CDR1 and CDR2 are SGHKS and YYEKEE (reference sequence). Trimming took off 0 bases at V and 1 base at J, with 8 bases between the two ends. The CDR3 DNA sequence: TGTGCCAGCAGCTTGGGCGGGAAGTCCTACGAGCAGTACTTC. Translation gives CASSLGGKSYEQYF. The full variable domain, in which reference TRBV5-5 and TRBJ2-7 provide the parts outside the CDR3, is DAGVTQSPTHLIKTRGQQVTLRCSPISGHKSVSWYQQVLGQGPQFIFQYYEKEERGRGNFPDRFSARQFPNYSSELNVNALLLGDSALYLCASSLGGKSYEQYFGPGTRLTVT.

J is TRBJ1-1 and V is TRBV7-6, with TRBD1 matching 12 bases. The germline V gene has CDR1 SGHVS and CDR2 FNYEAQ. Trimming cost V 5 bases and J 6 bases; bases outside gene matches: 10. The CDR3 is 16 amino acids. CDR3 DNA sequence: TGTGCCAGCAGCCTCCTCCCGGGACAGGGGGCCTCTGAAGCTTTCTTT. Encoded protein: CASSLLPGQGASEAFF.

V usage is TRBV10-2 and J usage is TRBJ1-2; perhaps TRBD1 as D (5 bases). This CDR3 contains 16 residues. V was cut by 0 bases and J by 6 bases, with 17 bases left in between. Germline CDR1 WSHSY, CDR2 SAAADI. CDR3 in amino acids: CASSESLAGRPHGYTF. The CDR3, as DNA: TGCGCCAGCAGTGAGTCCCTGGCAGGGCGACCCCATGGCTACACCTTC.

The rearrangement uses TRBV7-9 and TRBJ2-7; 10 bases line up with TRBD1. The CDR3 runs 14 residues. Germline values: CDR1 SEHNR, CDR2 FQNEAQ (reference sequence). V was pared by 5 bases and J by 2 bases, with 3 bases of the junction left unmatched. In DNA form, the CDR3 reads TGTGCCAGCAGCGGGGACAGGGGAACCTACGAGCAGTACTTC. Translation: CASSGDRGTYEQYF.

The V gene is TRBV19, the J gene TRBJ2-7; the match to TRBD2 covers 7 bases. This CDR3 is built from 14 residues. V shed 3 bases and J 0 bases; nucleotides not matched to a gene: 2. Germline assignment: CDR1 LNHDA and CDR2 SQIVND (reference sequence). CDR3 in amino acids: CASSIQRDSYEQYF. The CDR3 nucleotides read TGTGCCAGTAGTATCCAGCGGGACTCCTACGAGCAGTACTTC.